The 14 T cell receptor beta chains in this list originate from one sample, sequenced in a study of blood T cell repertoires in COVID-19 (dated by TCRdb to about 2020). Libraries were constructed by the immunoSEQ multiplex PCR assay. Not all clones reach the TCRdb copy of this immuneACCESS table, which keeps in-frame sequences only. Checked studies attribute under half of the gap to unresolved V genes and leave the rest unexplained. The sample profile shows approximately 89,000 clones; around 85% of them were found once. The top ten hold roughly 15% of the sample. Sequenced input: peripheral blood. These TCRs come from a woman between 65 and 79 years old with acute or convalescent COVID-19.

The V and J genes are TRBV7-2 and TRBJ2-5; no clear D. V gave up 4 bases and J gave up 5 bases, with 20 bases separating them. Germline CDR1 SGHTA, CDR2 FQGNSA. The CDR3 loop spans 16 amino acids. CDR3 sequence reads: CASSSSLAPGRETQYF. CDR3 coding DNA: TGTGCCAGCAGCTCATCCTTGGCCCCGGGTAGGGAGACCCAGTACTTC.

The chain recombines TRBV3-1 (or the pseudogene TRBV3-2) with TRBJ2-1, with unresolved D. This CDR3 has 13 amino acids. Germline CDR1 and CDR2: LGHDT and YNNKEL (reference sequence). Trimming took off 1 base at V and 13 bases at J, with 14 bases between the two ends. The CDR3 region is CASSQAETPRQFF. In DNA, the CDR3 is TGTGCCAGCAGCCAAGCCGAAACCCCCAGACAGTTCTTC.

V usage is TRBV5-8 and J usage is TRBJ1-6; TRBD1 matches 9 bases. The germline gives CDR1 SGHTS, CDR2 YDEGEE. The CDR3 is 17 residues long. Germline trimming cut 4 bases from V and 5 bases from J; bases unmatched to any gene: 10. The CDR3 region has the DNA TGTGCCAGCAGCCTACGGGACAGGGCCGTCGATAATTCACCCCTCCACTTT. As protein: CASSLRDRAVDNSPLHF.

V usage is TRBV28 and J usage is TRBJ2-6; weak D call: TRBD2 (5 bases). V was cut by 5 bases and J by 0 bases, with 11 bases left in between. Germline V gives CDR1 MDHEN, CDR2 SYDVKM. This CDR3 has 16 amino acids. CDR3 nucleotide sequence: TGTGCCAGCAGTATGACCGGGGTCTCTGGGGCCAACGTCCTGACTTTC. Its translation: CASSMTGVSGANVLTF.

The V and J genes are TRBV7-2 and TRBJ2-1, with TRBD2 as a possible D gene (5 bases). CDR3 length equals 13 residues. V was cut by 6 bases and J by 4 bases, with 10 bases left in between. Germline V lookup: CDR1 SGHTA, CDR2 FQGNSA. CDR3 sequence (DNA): TGTGCCAGCAGTTGGACTGGGTACAATGAGCAGTTCTTC. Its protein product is CASSWTGYNEQFF.

CDR3 residues: CASSLSRTEAFF. CDR3 in DNA: TGTGCCAGCAGCTTGTCCCGCACTGAAGCTTTCTTT. The chain couples TRBV5-8 to TRBJ1-1; D is ambiguous. V gave up 1 base and J gave up 4 bases, with 5 bases separating them. The germline CDR1 and CDR2 sequences are SGHTS and YDEGEE. This CDR3 region has 12 residues.

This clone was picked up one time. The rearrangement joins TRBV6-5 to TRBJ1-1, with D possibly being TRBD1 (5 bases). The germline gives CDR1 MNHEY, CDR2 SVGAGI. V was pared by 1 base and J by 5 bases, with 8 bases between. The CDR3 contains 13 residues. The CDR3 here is CASSYFRDTEAFF. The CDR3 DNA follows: TGTGCCAGCAGTTACTTCAGGGATACTGAAGCTTTCTTT.

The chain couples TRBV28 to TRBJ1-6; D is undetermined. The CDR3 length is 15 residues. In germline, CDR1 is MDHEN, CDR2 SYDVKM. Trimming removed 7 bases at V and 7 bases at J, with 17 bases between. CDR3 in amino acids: CASTPERRHNSPLHF. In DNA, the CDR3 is TGTGCCAGCACCCCAGAACGCAGGCACAATTCACCCCTCCACTTT.

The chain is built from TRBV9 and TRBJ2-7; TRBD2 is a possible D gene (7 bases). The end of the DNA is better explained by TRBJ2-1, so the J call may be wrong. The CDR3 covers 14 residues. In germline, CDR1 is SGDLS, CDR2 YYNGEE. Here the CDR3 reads CATERLGGHNEQFF. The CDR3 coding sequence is TGTGCCACCGAAAGGTTGGGGGGGCACAATGAGCAGTTCTTC.

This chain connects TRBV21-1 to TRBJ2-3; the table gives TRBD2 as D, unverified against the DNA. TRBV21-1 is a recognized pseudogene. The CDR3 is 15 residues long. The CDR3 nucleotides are TGTGCCACCAATGGGGGGGCGGGAGGTTCGGATACGCAGTATTTT. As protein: CATNGGAGGSDTQYF.

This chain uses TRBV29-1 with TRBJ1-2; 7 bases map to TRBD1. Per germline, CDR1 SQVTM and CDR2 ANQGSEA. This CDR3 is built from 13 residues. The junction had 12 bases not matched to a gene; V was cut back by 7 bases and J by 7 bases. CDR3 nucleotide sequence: TGCAGCGCCCGGACAGGCATTAAGGGTGGCTACACCTTC. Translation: CSARTGIKGGYTF.

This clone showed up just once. Here the CDR3 DNA reads TGTGCCAGCAAATATGACCTCAGAGGCGAGCAGTACGTC. Encoded protein: CASKYDLRGEQYV. The J gene is TRBJ2-7, the V gene TRBV2; D uncertain. Trimming shortened V by 7 bases and J by 6 bases, and 16 bases separated the two germline ends. This CDR3 is 13 amino acids long. Germline values: CDR1 SNHLY, CDR2 FYNNEI.

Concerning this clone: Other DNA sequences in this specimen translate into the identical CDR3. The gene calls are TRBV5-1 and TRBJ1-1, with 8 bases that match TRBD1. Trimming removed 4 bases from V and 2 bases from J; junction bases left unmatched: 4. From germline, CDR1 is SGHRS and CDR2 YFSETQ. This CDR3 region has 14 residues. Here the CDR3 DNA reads TGCGCCAGCAGCAGAGGACAGGGCAACACTGAAGCTTTCTTT. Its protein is CASSRGQGNTEAFF.

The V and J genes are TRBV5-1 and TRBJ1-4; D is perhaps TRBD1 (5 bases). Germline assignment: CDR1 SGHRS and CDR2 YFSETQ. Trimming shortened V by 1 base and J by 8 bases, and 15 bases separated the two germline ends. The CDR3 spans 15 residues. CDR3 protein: CASSLNYGGEEKLFF. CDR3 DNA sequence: TGCGCCAGCAGCTTGAATTACGGGGGGGAAGAAAAACTGTTTTTT.